A selection of T cell receptor beta chains follows, all from one sample in a study of cytomegalovirus exposure and HLA in healthy donors. Method: immunoSEQ multiplex PCR; TCRdb's copy keeps in-frame clones and lacks some. The sample lists roughly 230,000 clones; 80% to 95% were seen once. The specimen was PBMCs. Receptors originate from a girl under 10 years old in good health and CMV-seronegative. The CDR3 runs from the conserved cysteine through the conserved F or W. Fields, in order: CDR3 DNA, CDR3 protein, V gene, J gene, D gene, clone size. The D gene is left open where the match is weak. Where a row states a size, it is once, few, many or the class of an expanded clone; other rows omit it.

CDR3 DNA: TGTGCCAGCAGTGCACTAGCGGGAGTAAATGAGCAGTTCTTC
CDR3 protein: CASSALAGVNEQFF
V gene: TRBV6-1
J gene: TRBJ2-1
D gene: TRBD2
clone size: -

CDR3 DNA: TGTGCCAGCAGCCCAAGGACAGGGCCTGAAGCTTTCTTT
CDR3 protein: CASSPRTGPEAFF
V gene: TRBV7-8
J gene: TRBJ1-1
D gene: TRBD1
clone size: -

CDR3 DNA: TGCGCCAGCGCCCTCGTCGGGGTGGACACTGAAGCTTTCTTT
CDR3 protein: CASALVGVDTEAFF
V gene: TRBV5-1
J gene: TRBJ1-1
D gene: -
clone size: -

CDR3 DNA: TGTGCCAGCAGTGCACCAGCGATGGATACGCAGTATTTT
CDR3 protein: CASSAPAMDTQYF
V gene: TRBV27
J gene: TRBJ2-3
D gene: -
clone size: -

CDR3 DNA: TGTGCCTGGAGTGTAGGGAGGCACGACCTATGGGATGGCTACACCTTC
CDR3 protein: CAWSVGRHDLWDGYTF
V gene: TRBV30
J gene: TRBJ1-2
D gene: -
clone size: -

CDR3 DNA: TGTGCCAGCAGCTCCGGGACAGGGACCGTCCAGTCCCAGCATTTT
CDR3 protein: CASSSGTGTVQSQHF
V gene: TRBV7-9
J gene: TRBJ1-5
D gene: TRBD1
clone size: -

CDR3 DNA: TGTGCCAGCAGTTCCCGGGGGGCCCCCTCACCCCTCCACTTT
CDR3 protein: CASSSRGAPSPLHF
V gene: TRBV28
J gene: TRBJ1-6
D gene: -
clone size: -

CDR3 DNA: TGTGCCAGCGTGGACAGGGGGCTTTCAGGAGGCTACACCTTC
CDR3 protein: CASVDRGLSGGYTF
V gene: TRBV2
J gene: TRBJ1-2
D gene: TRBD1
clone size: few

CDR3 DNA: TGTGCCTGGACCTTTGGACAGGGTGGTACTGAAGCTTTCTTT
CDR3 protein: CAWTFGQGGTEAFF
V gene: TRBV30
J gene: TRBJ1-1
D gene: TRBD1
clone size: -

CDR3 DNA: TGCGCCAGCAGGGGAACAGGGGAAGCTTTCTTT
CDR3 protein: CASRGTGEAFF
V gene: TRBV4-1
J gene: TRBJ1-1
D gene: -
clone size: -

CDR3 DNA: TGTGCCAGCAGCTTGATGGGGGCAACCTACGAGCAGTACTTC
CDR3 protein: CASSLMGATYEQYF
V gene: TRBV5-5
J gene: TRBJ2-7
D gene: -
clone size: -

CDR3 DNA: TGTGCCAGCAGTTCCTCCTCAGGGGAAAAACTGTTTTTT
CDR3 protein: CASSSSSGEKLFF
V gene: TRBV6-5
J gene: TRBJ1-4
D gene: -
clone size: -

CDR3 DNA: TGTGCCAGCAGCTTAGCGGGAGGTGAGCAGTTCTTC
CDR3 protein: CASSLAGGEQFF
V gene: TRBV7-9
J gene: TRBJ2-1
D gene: -
clone size: -

CDR3 DNA: TGCGCCAGCAGCCAAGAGACAGGACCTTATGGCTACACCTTC
CDR3 protein: CASSQETGPYGYTF
V gene: TRBV4-1
J gene: TRBJ1-2
D gene: -
clone size: -

CDR3 DNA: TGTGCCATTAGACAGAGCCCGGCGGATACGCAGTATTTT
CDR3 protein: CAIRQSPADTQYF
V gene: TRBV10-3
J gene: TRBJ2-3
D gene: -
clone size: -

CDR3 DNA: TGTGCCAGCAGCTTGGGGGCGCGTAGCACCGGGGAGCTGTTTTTT
CDR3 protein: CASSLGARSTGELFF
V gene: TRBV5-8
J gene: TRBJ2-2
D gene: -
clone size: -

CDR3 DNA: TGTGCCAGCAGCCTGGACAGGGTCTCCTACGAGCAGTACTTC
CDR3 protein: CASSLDRVSYEQYF
V gene: TRBV11-2
J gene: TRBJ2-7
D gene: TRBD1
clone size: -

CDR3 DNA: TGTGCCAGCAGCTTGGAATTGGCAGGCGCTGGAAACACCATATATTTT
CDR3 protein: CASSLELAGAGNTIYF
V gene: TRBV5-4
J gene: TRBJ1-3
D gene: -
clone size: -

CDR3 DNA: TGTGCCAGCAGTTACGACAGGGATCAGCCCCAGCATTTT
CDR3 protein: CASSYDRDQPQHF
V gene: TRBV6-5
J gene: TRBJ1-5
D gene: TRBD1
clone size: -

CDR3 DNA: TGTGCCAGCAGTGATACCCCACCAGGAAACTCTGGAAACACCATATATTTT
CDR3 protein: CASSDTPPGNSGNTIYF
V gene: TRBV6-1
J gene: TRBJ1-3
D gene: -
clone size: -

CDR3 DNA: TGTGCCAGCAGCTTGGGCGTAACCGAGCAGTACTTC
CDR3 protein: CASSLGVTEQYF
V gene: TRBV13
J gene: TRBJ2-7
D gene: -
clone size: -

CDR3 DNA: TGTGCCAGCAGCGGGACAGGGTATCAGCCCCAGCATTTT
CDR3 protein: CASSGTGYQPQHF
V gene: TRBV7-9
J gene: TRBJ1-5
D gene: TRBD1
clone size: once

CDR3 DNA: TGCGCCAGCAGCCTAGTAAAGGCCTCGGGAGATTCACCCCTCCACTTT
CDR3 protein: CASSLVKASGDSPLHF
V gene: TRBV4-1
J gene: TRBJ1-6
D gene: -
clone size: once

CDR3 DNA: TGTGCCAGTAGTATAATCGGGAGGCGCTACAATGAGCAGTTCTTC
CDR3 protein: CASSIIGRRYNEQFF
V gene: TRBV19
J gene: TRBJ2-1
D gene: TRBD2
clone size: -

CDR3 DNA: TGTGCCATCAGTGAGTCGTCACTAGCGGGGGGGCCCGGGGAGCTGTTTTTT
CDR3 protein: CAISESSLAGGPGELFF
V gene: TRBV10-3
J gene: TRBJ2-2
D gene: TRBD2
clone size: -

CDR3 DNA: TGTGCCAGCAGCCGTCGCTGGGGCCATCAGGGGGCGGACACTGAAGCTTTCTTT
CDR3 protein: CASSRRWGHQGADTEAFF
V gene: TRBV28
J gene: TRBJ1-1
D gene: TRBD1
clone size: -

CDR3 DNA: TGTGCCAGTAGTCCTCAGGGTCCCCTTGGGCAGTACTTC
CDR3 protein: CASSPQGPLGQYF
V gene: TRBV19
J gene: TRBJ2-7
D gene: -
clone size: -

CDR3 DNA: TGTGCCAGCAGCCAACTCGGGACAGGCTATGGCTACACCTTC
CDR3 protein: CASSQLGTGYGYTF
V gene: TRBV14
J gene: TRBJ1-2
D gene: TRBD1
clone size: -

CDR3 DNA: TGTGCCAGCAGCGCGAGGGGAGGGACAGGGTATGGCTACACCTTC
CDR3 protein: CASSARGGTGYGYTF
V gene: TRBV2
J gene: TRBJ1-2
D gene: TRBD1
clone size: -

CDR3 DNA: TGCGCCAGCAGTCCGACAGCGAACACCGGGGAGCTGTTTTTT
CDR3 protein: CASSPTANTGELFF
V gene: TRBV5-1
J gene: TRBJ2-2
D gene: -
clone size: once

CDR3 DNA: TGTGCCAGCAGTGGCAGGGACAATCAGCCCCAGCATTTT
CDR3 protein: CASSGRDNQPQHF
V gene: TRBV6-1
J gene: TRBJ1-5
D gene: -
clone size: -

CDR3 DNA: TGTGCCAGCAGCCCGGACAGGGCAGCCTACGAGCAGTACTTC
CDR3 protein: CASSPDRAAYEQYF
V gene: TRBV6-5
J gene: TRBJ2-7
D gene: TRBD1
clone size: once

CDR3 DNA: TGTGCCAGCAGTGAAGTTTACTACGAGCAGTACTTC
CDR3 protein: CASSEVYYEQYF
V gene: TRBV6-1
J gene: TRBJ2-7
D gene: -
clone size: -

CDR3 DNA: TGTGCCAGCAGCTTAACGGCGGGAGTTGGCACAGATACGCAGTATTTT
CDR3 protein: CASSLTAGVGTDTQYF
V gene: TRBV7-2
J gene: TRBJ2-3
D gene: TRBD2
clone size: -

CDR3 DNA: TGTGCCACCAGCAGAGGACAGATCACCGGGGAGCTGTTTTTT
CDR3 protein: CATSRGQITGELFF
V gene: TRBV15
J gene: TRBJ2-2
D gene: -
clone size: -

CDR3 DNA: TGTGCCAGCCGGCGCGGGGGTCAAGAGACCCAGTACTTC
CDR3 protein: CASRRGGQETQYF
V gene: TRBV5-6
J gene: TRBJ2-5
D gene: TRBD2
clone size: -

CDR3 DNA: TGTGCCAGCAGCTTAGACCCTCATACAGGGGCGAACAGTAATTCACCCCTCCACTTT
CDR3 protein: CASSLDPHTGANSNSPLHF
V gene: TRBV7-6
J gene: TRBJ1-6
D gene: TRBD1
clone size: once

CDR3 DNA: TGTGCCAGCGGACTGAGTGGGGACTATGGCTACACCTTC
CDR3 protein: CASGLSGDYGYTF
V gene: TRBV6-1
J gene: TRBJ1-2
D gene: -
clone size: -

CDR3 DNA: TGTGCCAGCAGCATCAGACCGGGACATACTAATCTCGGCTACACCTTC
CDR3 protein: CASSIRPGHTNLGYTF
V gene: TRBV7-8
J gene: TRBJ1-2
D gene: -
clone size: once

CDR3 DNA: TGTGCCAGCAGCTTAGGGACAGGGCCTTCCTACGAGCAGTACTTC
CDR3 protein: CASSLGTGPSYEQYF
V gene: TRBV5-5
J gene: TRBJ2-7
D gene: TRBD1
clone size: -

CDR3 DNA: TGCAGCGTTCAGACAGGGGCAGACTATGGCTACACCTTC
CDR3 protein: CSVQTGADYGYTF
V gene: TRBV29-1
J gene: TRBJ1-2
D gene: TRBD1
clone size: -

CDR3 DNA: TGTGCCAGCAGCTTTGTTCGGGGGGCGGGGGAGACCCAGTACTTC
CDR3 protein: CASSFVRGAGETQYF
V gene: TRBV7-2
J gene: TRBJ2-5
D gene: -
clone size: -

CDR3 DNA: TGTGCCAGCAGCTTGGCCACAGCAGGTCTCTACGAGCAGTACTTC
CDR3 protein: CASSLATAGLYEQYF
V gene: TRBV5-6
J gene: TRBJ2-7
D gene: -
clone size: -

CDR3 DNA: TGTGCCAGCAGTGAAATCTTGAACACTGAAGCTTTCTTT
CDR3 protein: CASSEILNTEAFF
V gene: TRBV6-1
J gene: TRBJ1-1
D gene: -
clone size: few